These 9 T cell receptor beta chains came from one sample sequenced in a study of early T cells in non-severe SARS-CoV-2 infection. TCRdb redid the calling of the 5' RACE reads with MiXCR, one entry per CDR3 protein. This table has about 27,000 distinct CDR3 sequences, about 5% appearing once. Sequenced input: whole blood. The receptor set was obtained from an adult who was a healthcare worker with PCR-confirmed SARS-CoV-2 infection or an uninfected control (not recorded which).

This chain uses TRBV2 with TRBJ2-1; 7 nucleotides line up with TRBD2. This CDR3 has 15 amino acids. Germline V gives CDR1 SNHLY, CDR2 FYNNEI. J lost 8 bases, V lost 6 bases, and 13 bases had no gene match. The CDR3: CASSVGAGAVDEQFF. The CDR3 DNA reads TGTGCCAGCAGCGTAGGCGCGGGAGCTGTGGATGAGCAGTTCTTC.

CDR3 coding DNA: TGTGCCACCAGTGAGGGAGTGGGTCTAGCCAAAAACATTCAGTACTTC. Protein sequence: CATSEGVGLAKNIQYF. The chain is built from TRBV24-1 and TRBJ2-4; D possibly corresponds to TRBD2 (5 bases). The CDR3 is 16 residues long. V was trimmed by 4 bases and J by 0 bases, leaving 12 bases between them. Germline V lookup: CDR1 KGHDR, CDR2 SFDVKD.

The sample holds many counts of this clonotype. The chain carries TRBV13 and TRBJ2-7; D gene ambiguous. CDR3 size: 16 residues. V was trimmed by 2 bases and J by 3 bases, leaving 17 bases between them. The germline V gene encodes CDR1 PRHDT and CDR2 FYEKMQ (reference sequence). The CDR3 spells CASSLNGAYPLYEQYF. Written as DNA, the CDR3 is TGTGCCAGCAGCTTAAACGGAGCATATCCCCTCTACGAGCAGTACTTC.

The table lists this clonotype with a few counts. J is TRBJ1-5 and V is TRBV12-3 or TRBV12-4, with 9 bases fitting TRBD1. The CDR3 spans 17 residues. The J segment lost 3 bases and the V segment lost 6 bases, leaving 12 bases of the junction unmatched. The CDR3 coding sequence is TGTGCCAGCAGCCGCGAGGGGACAGGGAATCCCAATCAGCCCCAGCATTTT. Translating it yields CASSREGTGNPNQPQHF.

The chain couples TRBV9 to TRBJ1-1; D is undetermined. The CDR3 is 14 amino acids. Looked up from germline, CDR1 is SGDLS and CDR2 is YYNGEE. With 4 bases removed from V and 0 bases from J, the gap between germline ends came to 10 bases. In DNA, the CDR3 is TGTGCCAGCAGCTTCTCCTTCTTGAACACTGAAGCTTTCTTT. Protein product: CASSFSFLNTEAFF.

The sample holds many counts of this clonotype. V usage is TRBV10-2 and J usage is TRBJ2-3, with a weak D call TRBD1 (6 bases). This CDR3 spans 15 amino acids. The V end was cut by 4 bases, the J end by 0 bases, with 11 bases between. Germline loops: CDR1 WSHSY, CDR2 SAAADI. The CDR3, as DNA: TGCGCCAGCAGTGCTGACAGGCTCAGCACAGATACGCAGTATTTT. It translates to CASSADRLSTDTQYF.

This clonotype was picked up many times. The J gene is TRBJ2-3, the V gene TRBV27, with 9 bases matching TRBD2. V was clipped by 2 bases and J by 3 bases; unmatched bases: 0. Per germline, CDR1 MNHEY and CDR2 SMNVEV (reference sequence). The length of the CDR3 is 14 residues. CDR3: CASSLSGRTDTQYF. CDR3 bases: TGTGCCAGCAGTTTAAGCGGGAGGACAGATACGCAGTATTTT.

This clonotype was counted between two and nine times. CDR3 residues: CASSFFRVTNEKLFF. CDR3 DNA sequence: TGTGCCAGCAGTTTTTTCAGGGTTACTAATGAAAAACTGTTTTTT. V and J are TRBV28 and TRBJ1-4; D is perhaps TRBD1 (5 bases). Germline CDR1 is MDHEN and CDR2 is SYDVKM. The CDR3 totals 15 residues. Trimming took off 3 bases at V and 2 bases at J, with 10 bases between the two ends.

This clonotype occurred many times. Here the CDR3 reads CASSLERETQYF. The CDR3 DNA is TGTGCCAGCAGCTTAGAGCGGGAGACCCAGTACTTC. The chain recombines TRBV7-9 with TRBJ2-5, with D possibly being TRBD2 (5 bases). Germline V lookup: CDR1 SEHNR, CDR2 FQNEAQ (reference sequence). Trimming pared 1 base from V and 5 bases from J, leaving 5 bases between. The CDR3 loop spans 12 amino acids.